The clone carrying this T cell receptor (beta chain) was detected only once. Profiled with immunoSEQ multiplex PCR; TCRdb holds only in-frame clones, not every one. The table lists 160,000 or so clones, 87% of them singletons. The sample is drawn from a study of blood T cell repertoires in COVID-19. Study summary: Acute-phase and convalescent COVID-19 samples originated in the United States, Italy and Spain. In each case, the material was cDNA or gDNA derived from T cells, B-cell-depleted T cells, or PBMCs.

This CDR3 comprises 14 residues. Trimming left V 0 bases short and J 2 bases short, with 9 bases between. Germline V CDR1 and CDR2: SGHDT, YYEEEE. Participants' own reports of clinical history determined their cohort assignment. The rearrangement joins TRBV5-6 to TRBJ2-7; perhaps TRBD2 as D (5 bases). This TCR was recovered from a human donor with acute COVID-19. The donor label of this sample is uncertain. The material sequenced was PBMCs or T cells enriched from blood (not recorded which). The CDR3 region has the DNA TGTGCCAGCAGCTTGGCGGGGTCGACCTACGAGCAGTACTTC. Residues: CASSLAGSTYEQYF.